The rows below give T cell receptor beta chains drawn from one sample of a study of technical replicates of blood from a handful of donors. Only in-frame clones appear in the TCRdb table, and some are missing; sequencing was by immunoSEQ multiplex PCR. Of approximately 79,000 clones listed, about 92% were seen once; the top ten hold about 0.36%. Sequencing was carried out using T cells isolated from PBMCs. Source of these receptors: a human donor in good health. Both conserved end residues are part of each CDR3. Fields, in order: J gene, V gene, D gene, clone size, CDR3 DNA, CDR3 protein. A D gene is named only where the DNA matches it firmly. The size of a clone is reported for some rows only, either as once, few or many, or as a class for expanded clones.

>TRBJ1-5|TRBV7-2|-|-
TGTGCCAGCAGTTTACAGGGTTATCAGCCCCAGCATTTT
CASSLQGYQPQHF
>TRBJ2-1|TRBV9|-|-
TGTGCCAGCAGTATGGGCGGGATCTCCTACAATGAGCAGTTCTTC
CASSMGGISYNEQFF
>TRBJ2-1|TRBV4-3|-|-
TGCGCCAGCAGCCAAGATGCCCCGGGATTCTCCTACAATGAGCAGTTCTTC
CASSQDAPGFSYNEQFF
>TRBJ2-5|TRBV5-4|TRBD2|-
TGTGCCAGCAGTCGGACTAGCGGGAACCAAGAGACCCAGTACTTC
CASSRTSGNQETQYF
>TRBJ1-1|TRBV27|-|-
TGTGCCAGCAGTCGACAGCAAGGCCCCACTGAAGCTTTCTTT
CASSRQQGPTEAFF
>TRBJ1-2|TRBV2|-|-
TGTGCCAGCAAAACAGACTATGGCTACACCTTC
CASKTDYGYTF
>TRBJ1-2|TRBV6-5|-|-
TGTGCCAGCAGTTACTACAGGGTGGGTGGCTACACCTTC
CASSYYRVGGYTF
>TRBJ2-1|TRBV6-5|TRBD1|-
TGTGCCAGCAGTTACGGGACCGGGACAGAGGAGTTCTTC
CASSYGTGTEEFF
>TRBJ2-7|TRBV6-5|-|-
TGTGCCAGCAGTAGACAACCAGACAGCTTCTACGAGCAGTACTTC
CASSRQPDSFYEQYF
>TRBJ1-5|TRBV28|-|-
TGTGCCAGCAGTTTAGCCTATAGCAATCAGCCCCAGCATTTT
CASSLAYSNQPQHF
>TRBJ2-1|TRBV5-1|TRBD2|-
TGCGCCAGCAGCTCATTATCCGGGACTAGCGGGACTATTCCGTTCGGGAATGAGCAGTTCTTC
CASSSLSGTSGTIPFGNEQFF
>TRBJ2-1|TRBV28|TRBD2|-
TGTGCCAGCAGTAATCGGGACTACATTAACAATGAGCAGTTCTTC
CASSNRDYINNEQFF
>TRBJ2-2|TRBV7-9|-|-
TGTGCCAGCAGCTTGCAGGGTCAGGACACCGGGGAGCTGTTTTTT
CASSLQGQDTGELFF
>TRBJ2-3|TRBV28|-|once
TGTGCCAGCAGGAGGGGCACAGATACGCAGTATTTT
CASRRGTDTQYF
>TRBJ1-5|TRBV28|-|once
TGTGCCAGCAGTCCCCGCCAGGGGTTTAGCAATCAGCCCCAGCATTTT
CASSPRQGFSNQPQHF
>TRBJ2-1|TRBV7-8|-|-
TGTGCCAGCAGCCTACTAAACAATGAGCAGTTCTTC
CASSLLNNEQFF
>TRBJ2-1|TRBV11-3|TRBD1|-
TGTGCCAGCAGCAGCGGACAGGGCATAATCAATGAGCAGTTCTTC
CASSSGQGIINEQFF
>TRBJ1-5|TRBV10-2|-|once
TGCGCCAGCAAAGCATCTAGCAATCAGCCCCAGCATTTT
CASKASSNQPQHF
>TRBJ2-5|TRBV2|TRBD2|-
TGTGCCAGCATCTTAAGGCGGGAGGTAGAGACCCAGTACTTC
CASILRREVETQYF
>TRBJ1-4|TRBV2|-|-
TGTGCCAGCAGTTTTGACAGGATTTTCGAAAAACTGTTTTTT
CASSFDRIFEKLFF
>TRBJ1-4|TRBV4-3|TRBD1|-
TGCGCCAGCAGCCATCGGACCGGGACAGGGAGTGAAAAACTGTTTTTT
CASSHRTGTGSEKLFF
>TRBJ1-4|TRBV18|-|-
TGTGCCAGCTCAACTTTTACCGGGACAAATGAAAAACTGTTTTTT
CASSTFTGTNEKLFF
>TRBJ2-1|TRBV4-1|-|once
TGCGCCAGCAGCCCTGTAGACGGGGATGAGCAGTTCTTC
CASSPVDGDEQFF
>TRBJ2-2|TRBV30|-|-
TGTGCCTGGATATCGGGAGCGAACACCGGGGAGCTGTTTTTT
CAWISGANTGELFF
>TRBJ1-1|TRBV7-9|-|-
TGTGCCAGCAGCCCGCTGACCCCGAGGGCTTTCTTT
CASSPLTPRAFF
>TRBJ2-1|TRBV14|TRBD2|once
TGTGCCAGCAGCCCCGGGACTAGCGGGAGGGTGGATGAGCAGTTCTTC
CASSPGTSGRVDEQFF
>TRBJ2-2|TRBV6-6|-|-
TGTGCCAGCAGTTACTCTAGCGGAGGGAACACCGGGGAGCTGTTTTTT
CASSYSSGGNTGELFF
>TRBJ2-1|TRBV9|-|-
TGTGCCAGCAGCGTAGCTTTATGGACTACGGATAATGAGCAGTTCTTC
CASSVALWTTDNEQFF
>TRBJ1-1|TRBV5-1|-|few
TGCGCCAGCGGGAGGGAGAACACTGAAGCTTTCTTT
CASGRENTEAFF
>TRBJ2-1|TRBV7-6|-|-
TGTGCCAGCAGCCCGGGGACTTCCTACAATGAGCAGTTCTTC
CASSPGTSYNEQFF
>TRBJ2-2|TRBV6-1|-|-
TGTGCCAGCAGTGAAATAGTTCGGAGGAACACCGGGGAGCTGTTTTTT
CASSEIVRRNTGELFF
>TRBJ2-3|TRBV11-2|-|-
TGTGCCAGCAGCTTAGGGGGCAGTTTCACAGATACGCAGTATTTT
CASSLGGSFTDTQYF
>TRBJ2-2|TRBV9|TRBD2|-
TGTGCCAGCAGCGTCGGGACTAGCCCTACCGGGGAGCTGTTTTTT
CASSVGTSPTGELFF
>TRBJ2-7|TRBV9|TRBD1|-
TGTGCCAGCAGCGGAGGACAGGGAAGGCCCTACGAGCAGTACTTC
CASSGGQGRPYEQYF
>TRBJ2-7|TRBV27|TRBD2|once
TGTGCCAGCAGGTTAACTAGCGGGGTTTACGAGCAGTACTTC
CASRLTSGVYEQYF
>TRBJ1-5|TRBV6-1|TRBD1|-
TGTGCCAGCAGTGGTCCGGGACAGGCAAATCAGCCCCAGCATTTT
CASSGPGQANQPQHF
>TRBJ2-7|TRBV7-9|-|-
TGTGCCAGCAGTCCCGCAGGGAAATTCTACGAGCAGTACTTC
CASSPAGKFYEQYF